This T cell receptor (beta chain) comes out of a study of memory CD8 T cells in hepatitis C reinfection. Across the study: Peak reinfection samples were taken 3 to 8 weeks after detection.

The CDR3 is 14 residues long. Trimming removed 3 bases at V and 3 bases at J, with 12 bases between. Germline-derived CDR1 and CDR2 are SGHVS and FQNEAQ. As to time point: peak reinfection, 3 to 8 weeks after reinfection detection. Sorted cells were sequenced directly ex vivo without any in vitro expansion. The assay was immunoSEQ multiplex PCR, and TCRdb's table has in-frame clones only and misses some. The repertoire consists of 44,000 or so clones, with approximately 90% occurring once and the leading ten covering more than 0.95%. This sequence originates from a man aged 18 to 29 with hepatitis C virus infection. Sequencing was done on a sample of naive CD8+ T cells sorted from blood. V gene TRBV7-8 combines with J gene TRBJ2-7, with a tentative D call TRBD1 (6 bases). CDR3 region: CASSFQGTYYEQYF. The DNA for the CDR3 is TGTGCCAGCAGCTTTCAGGGGACCTACTACGAGCAGTACTTC.